These 22 T cell receptor beta chains originate from one sample sequenced in a study of T-cell reconstitution after alpha-beta-depleted transplantation in children. Construction of the TCRbeta library involved unique molecular identifiers. MiXCR, run by TCRdb on the PCR reads, gives a single entry per CDR3 protein. The table includes about 980,000 distinct CDR3 sequences, roughly 29% detected once. This specimen was PBMCs, mostly from graft donor cells, taken 360 days after TCRalphabeta/CD19-depleted stem cell transplant. The receptor source for this set is a boy in the first two years of life who had a stem cell transplant for SCID, so the T cells may come from the graft donor.

This clonotype was detected a few times. The chain is built from TRBV29-1 and TRBJ1-3; D uncertain. Germline CDR1 is SQVTM and CDR2 is ANQGSEA. The V and J ends lost 6 bases and 0 bases respectively, with 12 bases between them. This CDR3 has 14 residues. CDR3 coding DNA: TGCAGCGTATCGGACGGACCCTCTGGAAACACCATATATTTT. Translated: CSVSDGPSGNTIYF.

This clonotype has just a few counts. The rearrangement uses TRBV5-6 and TRBJ2-1; weak D call: TRBD2 (6 bases). V lost 4 bases and J lost 8, with 16 bases in between. This CDR3 spans 14 amino acids. Germline CDR1 reads SGHDT; CDR2 reads YYEEEE. DNA for the CDR3: TGTGCCAGCAGCCTGGGGACTCCCCTGGATGAGCAGTTCTTC. It translates to CASSLGTPLDEQFF.

CDR3 sequence reads: CASSSYDRGGYTF. The CDR3 coding sequence is TGCGCCAGCAGCTCCTACGACAGAGGGGGCTACACCTTC. This chain joins TRBV5-1 and TRBJ1-2; the D gene is possibly TRBD1 (5 bases). Germline V CDR1 and CDR2: SGHRS, YFSETQ. V was clipped by 3 bases and J by 8 bases, with 14 bases between them. The CDR3 has 13 amino acids. The full variable domain, in which reference TRBV5-1 and TRBJ1-2 provide the parts outside the CDR3, is KAGVTQTPRYLIKTRGQQVTLSCSPISGHRSVSWYQQTPGQGLQFLFEYFSETQRNKGNFPGRFSGRQFSNSRSEMNVSTLELGDSALYLCASSSYDRGGYTFGSGTRLTVV.

A few counts support this clonotype. The rearrangement joins TRBV6-2 or TRBV6-3 to TRBJ1-5; a weak D match, TRBD1 (5 bases). Germline loops: CDR1 MNHEY, CDR2 SVGEGT. Trimming took 2 bases from V and 8 from J, leaving 13 bases between them. CDR3 length: 14 residues. CDR3 nucleotides: TGTGCCAGCAGTTACCTGGGGGGTAGGGAGCCCCAGCATTTT. The encoded protein is CASSYLGGREPQHF.

This clonotype occurred a few times. V is TRBV19 and J is TRBJ2-7, with D possibly matching TRBD1 (6 bases). The CDR3 has 14 amino acids. The V end lost 4 bases, the J end lost 1 base, and 11 bases lay between the germline ends. In germline, CDR1 is LNHDA, CDR2 SQIVND (reference sequence). DNA for the CDR3: TGTGCCAGTAGTACCCGGACAGATTCCTACGAGCAGTACTTC. Translation: CASSTRTDSYEQYF.

A few counts support this clonotype. The chain links TRBV4-3 to TRBJ2-1; tentative D call: TRBD2 (5 bases). The CDR3 consists of 17 residues. V lost 1 base, J lost 4 bases, and 17 bases lay in between. In germline, CDR1 is LGHNA, CDR2 YSLEER. The CDR3 DNA reads as TGCGCCAGCAGCCAAGGGAGGATCAGGAGAGGATACAATGAGCAGTTCTTC. It yields the protein CASSQGRIRRGYNEQFF.

This rearrangement joins TRBV7-6 to TRBJ2-1; 14 nucleotides align to TRBD2. Germline lookup yields CDR1 SGHVS and CDR2 FNYEAQ. The CDR3 consists of 20 residues. V gave up 3 bases and J gave up 5 bases; unmatched junction bases: 15. For the CDR3, the DNA is TGTGCCAGCAGCTTCGGGGGGTCGGGGACTAGCGGGGGACCTAACAATGAGCAGTTCTTC. It codes for CASSFGGSGTSGGPNNEQFF.

This clonotype occurred once. The chain is built from TRBV15 and TRBJ2-5, with D tentatively TRBD2 (7 bases). Germline CDR1 and CDR2: LNHNV and YYDKDF (reference sequence). V shed 0 bases and J shed 5 bases, with 25 bases lying between them. The CDR3 consists of 19 residues. CDR3 residues: CATSRDYRRAWGGGETQYF. For the CDR3, the DNA is TGTGCCACCAGCAGAGATTATCGCAGGGCCTGGGGGGGCGGTGAGACCCAGTACTTC.

This clonotype was seen a handful of times. The chain carries TRBV2 and TRBJ2-7; 12 bases match TRBD2. The CDR3 loop spans 17 amino acids. Unmatched junction bases numbered 10, after V lost 7 bases and J lost 0 bases. CDR1 and CDR2 (germline): SNHLY, FYNNEI. The CDR3, as DNA: TGTGCCAGCACCCAAAGACTAGCGGGGGCCTTCTCCTACGAGCAGTACTTC. Translating it yields CASTQRLAGAFSYEQYF.

V is TRBV12-3 or TRBV12-4 and J is TRBJ1-5; possibly TRBD1 for D (5 bases). Trimming removed 2 bases at V and 3 bases at J, with 8 bases between. CDR3 size: 14 residues. CDR3 region: CASSLRQFNQPQHF. CDR3 in DNA: TGTGCCAGCAGTTTAAGACAGTTCAATCAGCCCCAGCATTTT.

The chain uses TRBV12-3 or TRBV12-4 and TRBJ2-7; TRBD1 matches at 7 bases. The CDR3 is 12 residues long. V gave up 6 bases and J gave up 3 bases; unmatched junction bases: 2. CDR3 in amino acids: CASRTGFYEQYF. The CDR3 DNA follows: TGTGCCAGCAGGACAGGGTTCTACGAGCAGTACTTC.

This chain connects TRBV7-9 to TRBJ2-1, with D unclear. V was cut by 1 base and J by 10 bases, with 14 bases left in between. The V gene's germline CDR1 is SEHNR and CDR2 FQNEAQ (reference sequence). There are 14 residues in the CDR3. As DNA, the CDR3 is TGTGCCAGCAGCTTAGTCCATATTACGGCGGAGCAGTTCTTC. This sequence encodes CASSLVHITAEQFF.

The genes are TRBV5-1 and TRBJ2-7; TRBD1 aligns across 8 bases. Germline loops: CDR1 SGHRS, CDR2 YFSETQ. The V gene end was trimmed by 4 bases and the J gene end by 0 bases; junction bases not matched to a gene: 15. The CDR3 is 18 amino acids. CDR3 sequence (DNA): TGCGCCAGCAGCCCAAACCTGGGACAGGTGTTGAGCTCCTACGAGCAGTACTTC. Its translation is CASSPNLGQVLSSYEQYF.

The CDR3 DNA sequence: TGTGCCAGCAGTCCGGCCGTTAGGGGGAACATTCAGTACTTC. Its protein product is CASSPAVRGNIQYF. The genes are TRBV6-1 and TRBJ2-4; a possible D gene is TRBD1 (6 bases). Per the germline V gene, CDR1 is MNHNS and CDR2 is SASEGT. The CDR3 is 14 residues long. V lost 5 bases and J 7 bases, leaving 15 bases between the germline ends.

The CDR3 nucleotides are TGCAGTGCCCTTTTGCCTCCCGCTGCACGGGATGAGCAGTTCTTC. Translating it yields CSALLPPAARDEQFF. The chain employs TRBV20-1 and TRBJ2-1; no reliable D call. The CDR3 has 15 amino acids. The germline CDR1 and CDR2 sequences are DFQATT and SNEGSKA (reference sequence). Trimming cost V 6 bases and J 8 bases, with 23 bases left between them.

The gene calls are TRBV28 and TRBJ2-3, with a possible D match to TRBD1 (6 bases). Trimming took 5 bases from V and 2 from J, leaving 20 bases between them. The length of the CDR3 is 17 residues. Germline CDR1 reads MDHEN; CDR2 reads SYDVKM. For the CDR3, the DNA is TGTGCCAGCAGTCAATATCCGGGACACCTTTTCACAGATACGCAGTATTTT. Protein sequence: CASSQYPGHLFTDTQYF. The variable domain in full, completed from reference TRBV28 and TRBJ2-3, reads DVKVTQSSRYLVKRTGEKVFLECVQDMDHENMFWYRQDPGLGLRLIYFSYDVKMKEKGDIPEGYSVSREKKERFSLILESASTNQTSMYLCASSQYPGHLFTDTQYFGPGTRLTVL.

This chain links TRBV27 with TRBJ2-1, with 7 bases lining up with TRBD2. This CDR3 is built from 17 residues. With 4 bases clipped from V and 5 bases from J, the junction kept 14 bases outside the gene matches. Per the germline V gene, CDR1 is MNHEY and CDR2 is SMNVEV (reference sequence). The CDR3 DNA reads as TGTGCCAGCAGTTCCGAGCGGGGTCTTCTTAGGGACAATGAGCAGTTCTTC. It yields the protein CASSSERGLLRDNEQFF.

This clonotype was detected ten times or more. J is TRBJ2-1 and V is TRBV12-3 or TRBV12-4; D is unclear. CDR3 length equals 13 residues. Trimming pared 3 bases from V and 10 bases from J, leaving 13 bases between. In DNA, the CDR3 is TGTGCCAGCAGTTTCGGATCCATCCTAGAGCAGTTCTTC. It yields the protein CASSFGSILEQFF.

The genes are TRBV18 and TRBJ1-2, with D uncertain. Germline CDR1 and CDR2: KGHSH and LQKENI. V was clipped by 2 bases and J by 0 bases, with 10 bases between them. The CDR3 is made up of 15 amino acids. As DNA, the CDR3 is TGTGCCAGCTCACCAAACACACCTTCTAACTATGGCTACACCTTC. This encodes CASSPNTPSNYGYTF.

This clonotype was found many times. The rearrangement joins TRBV12-3 or TRBV12-4 to TRBJ2-2, with no clear D. The CDR3 has 12 residues. V lost 6 bases and J 1 base, leaving 3 bases between the germline ends. CDR3 in DNA: TGTGCCAGCAGCCGGAACACCGGGGAGCTGTTTTTT. This codes for CASSRNTGELFF.

This clonotype has only a few counts. The chain carries TRBV27 and TRBJ2-3; D is possibly TRBD1 or TRBD2 (5 bases each). The CDR3 extends over 13 amino acids. Trimming shortened V by 7 bases and J by 4 bases, and 12 bases separated the two germline ends. CDR1 and CDR2 (germline): MNHEY, SMNVEV (reference sequence). Written as DNA, the CDR3 is TGTGCCAGCAAAGGCAGGGACGCAGATACGCAGTATTTT. As protein: CASKGRDADTQYF.

This clonotype has only a few counts. The chain carries TRBV20-1 and TRBJ2-7; 7 bases agree with TRBD1. The CDR3 length is 13 residues. V lost 5 bases and J lost 7; bases outside the gene matches: 11. CDR1 DFQATT and CDR2 SNEGSKA come from the germline V gene (reference sequence). CDR3 DNA sequence: TGCAGTGCTCGTCGGGACAGCCCAGGAGAGCAGTACTTC. Translation gives CSARRDSPGEQYF.